This is a list of T cell receptor beta chains from one sample in a study of T cell responses to AZD1222 COVID-19 vaccine. Repertoires were generated with immunoSEQ multiplex PCR, while TCRdb's copy carries only in-frame clones and drops some. Of 150,000 to 200,000 clones detected, around 93% appear once; the ten largest clones hold around 1.8%. Sequencing was performed on peripheral blood, taken on day 0 of AZD1222 vaccination. The receptors come from an adult in good health. Both conserved end residues are part of each CDR3. Each record gives: D gene, V gene, CDR3 length, J gene, CDR3 protein. A D gene is named only where the DNA matches it firmly.

d_gene: TRBD1
v_gene: TRBV9
len: 16
j_gene: TRBJ1-1
CDR3aa: CASSVNPGQKNTEAFF

d_gene: TRBD1
v_gene: TRBV3-1/TRBV3-2
len: 17
j_gene: TRBJ2-7
CDR3aa: CASSRGTGGVFSYEQYF

d_gene: .
v_gene: TRBV23-1
len: 22
j_gene: TRBJ2-1
CDR3aa: CAITAGDSGQNYPRGVYNEQFF

d_gene: .
v_gene: TRBV14
len: 14
j_gene: TRBJ1-1
CDR3aa: CASSQTRQVKEAFF

d_gene: .
v_gene: TRBV6-1
len: 14
j_gene: TRBJ2-2
CDR3aa: CASSPIANTGELFF

d_gene: TRBD1
v_gene: TRBV27
len: 14
j_gene: TRBJ2-7
CDR3aa: CASSLNRGIYEQYF

d_gene: .
v_gene: TRBV5-3
len: 15
j_gene: TRBJ1-6
CDR3aa: CARSLVTDNNSPLHF

d_gene: .
v_gene: TRBV2
len: 13
j_gene: TRBJ1-3
CDR3aa: CASQDTSGNTIYF

d_gene: TRBD1
v_gene: TRBV18
len: 15
j_gene: TRBJ1-1
CDR3aa: CASSRATGGYTEAFF

d_gene: .
v_gene: TRBV5-1
len: 14
j_gene: TRBJ2-5
CDR3aa: CASSTRHSQETQYF

d_gene: .
v_gene: TRBV4-1
len: 17
j_gene: TRBJ1-1
CDR3aa: CASSQPHSTVEDTEAFF

d_gene: .
v_gene: TRBV19
len: 12
j_gene: TRBJ1-1
CDR3aa: CASSTGNTEAFF

d_gene: .
v_gene: TRBV5-5
len: 16
j_gene: TRBJ2-1
CDR3aa: CASSYGDGSSYNEQFF

d_gene: .
v_gene: TRBV7-2
len: 15
j_gene: TRBJ1-1
CDR3aa: CASSLLSGANTEAFF

d_gene: TRBD2
v_gene: TRBV5-4
len: 15
j_gene: TRBJ2-1
CDR3aa: CASSPGIGGRDEQFF

d_gene: .
v_gene: TRBV21-1
len: 17
j_gene: TRBJ1-1
CDR3aa: CASSKLGQGEKNTEAFF

d_gene: TRBD1
v_gene: TRBV10-2
len: 16
j_gene: TRBJ2-2
CDR3aa: CASSALGGFNTGELFF

d_gene: .
v_gene: TRBV7-2
len: 15
j_gene: TRBJ1-1
CDR3aa: CASSLVSAMNTEAFF

d_gene: .
v_gene: TRBV9
len: 14
j_gene: TRBJ1-6
CDR3aa: CASSGGHYNSPLHF

d_gene: TRBD2
v_gene: TRBV7-2
len: 17
j_gene: TRBJ2-1
CDR3aa: CASSSRHPGPGGNEQFF

d_gene: .
v_gene: TRBV6-5
len: 14
j_gene: TRBJ2-7
CDR3aa: CASSPRDDSYEQYF

d_gene: .
v_gene: TRBV12-3/TRBV12-4
len: 11
j_gene: TRBJ2-7
CDR3aa: CASSLGGEQYF

d_gene: .
v_gene: TRBV5-1
len: 14
j_gene: TRBJ1-2
CDR3aa: CASRLGSGTRGYTF

d_gene: .
v_gene: TRBV6-5
len: 13
j_gene: TRBJ1-1
CDR3aa: CASSRGGDTEAFF

d_gene: TRBD2
v_gene: TRBV7-8
len: 14
j_gene: TRBJ2-7
CDR3aa: CASSLASGTSEQYF

d_gene: .
v_gene: TRBV6-6
len: 12
j_gene: TRBJ2-5
CDR3aa: CASSPRPQTQYF

d_gene: TRBD1
v_gene: TRBV4-3
len: 19
j_gene: TRBJ1-4
CDR3aa: CASSNLRRQGARANEKLFF

d_gene: .
v_gene: TRBV4-3
len: 14
j_gene: TRBJ1-5
CDR3aa: CASSPDRGNQPQHF

d_gene: .
v_gene: TRBV7-2
len: 14
j_gene: TRBJ1-2
CDR3aa: CASSPPGDRSGYTF

d_gene: TRBD1
v_gene: TRBV7-2
len: 17
j_gene: TRBJ2-2
CDR3aa: CASSHGTALSNTGELFF

d_gene: .
v_gene: TRBV12-3/TRBV12-4
len: 13
j_gene: TRBJ1-2
CDR3aa: CASTMTEIYGYTF

d_gene: TRBD2
v_gene: TRBV24-1
len: 15
j_gene: TRBJ2-3
CDR3aa: CATTEGGDGTDTQYF

d_gene: TRBD1
v_gene: TRBV9
len: 14
j_gene: TRBJ1-6
CDR3aa: CASSSQGADSPLHF

d_gene: TRBD1
v_gene: TRBV5-1
len: 13
j_gene: TRBJ1-1
CDR3aa: CASRSTGVTEAFF

d_gene: .
v_gene: TRBV28
len: 15
j_gene: TRBJ2-3
CDR3aa: CASSSPTGSTDTQYF

d_gene: .
v_gene: TRBV20-1
len: 12
j_gene: TRBJ1-5
CDR3aa: CSASEQYQPQHF

d_gene: .
v_gene: TRBV19
len: 15
j_gene: TRBJ1-1
CDR3aa: CASSKDPGANTEAFF

d_gene: .
v_gene: TRBV12-3/TRBV12-4
len: 13
j_gene: TRBJ1-5
CDR3aa: CASSLEGQLPQHF

d_gene: .
v_gene: TRBV7-2
len: 15
j_gene: TRBJ2-7
CDR3aa: CASSYLGGLGYEQYF

d_gene: TRBD1
v_gene: TRBV5-1
len: 15
j_gene: TRBJ2-7
CDR3aa: CASSQRQGNSYEQYF